The T cell receptor beta chain under discussion was sequenced for a study of cytomegalovirus exposure and HLA in healthy donors. The wider study: Within the Caucasian-associated ancestry cluster were around 81% of the approximately 400 genotyped donors.

This PCR relied on a set of 60 Vbeta primers and 13 Jbeta primers. As handled by the study authors: About 88 million unique TCR beta chains, 9.5 million to 11 million of them shared, were counted by a later analysis. Sequencing was performed with immunoSEQ multiplex PCR; in TCRdb, only in-frame clones are kept and a portion is missing. For V, J and clone size, that table is used; D and trimming come from the DNA. The sample holds just under 150,000 clones; roughly 80% are singletons and the top ten take 2.5% to 3.5%. The germline CDR1 and CDR2 sequences are SGDLS and YYNGEE. This CDR3 has 15 amino acids. V gave up 2 bases and J gave up 4 bases; unmatched junction bases: 4. Nominally healthy donors were sampled, though unrecorded immune exposures were likely. The study, taken as a whole, reports: Some public TCRs appeared in many individuals, while most sequences were rare.

A note on this clone: Its cognate antigen is unknown.

The TCR comes from a woman between 25 and 40 years old in good health and CMV-seronegative. The chain couples TRBV9 to TRBJ2-3; 10 bases agree with TRBD2. Input material: PBMCs. The CDR3 reads CASSVRSGGADTQYF. CDR3 in DNA: TGTGCCAGCAGCGTGAGAAGCGGGGGGGCAGATACGCAGTATTTT.